These T cell receptor beta chains were read from a single sample in a study of T cell changes during pregnancy in multiple sclerosis. Some clones are missing from TCRdb's copy, which holds only in-frame ones; the method was immunoSEQ multiplex PCR. The sample carries about 17,000 clones, roughly 84% recorded once. The specimen comprised CD8+ T cells from peripheral blood mononuclear cells, sampled in the third trimester of pregnancy. The receptors originated from a female donor in good health, enrolled as a control in a pregnancy study. Both conserved end residues are part of each CDR3. A D gene is named only where the DNA matches it firmly. Expanded clones get a size class; other rows say once, few or many, or leave the size out.

>TRBV7-8|.|TRBJ2-3|TRBD2
CASSLREGLDTQYF
TGTGCCAGCAGCCTGCGGGAGGGATTAGATACGCAGTATTTT
>TRBV13|.|TRBJ1-1|TRBD1
CASSLQRDSQAFF
TGTGCCAGCAGCTTACAACGGGACAGCCAAGCTTTCTTT
>TRBV5-8|.|TRBJ2-3|TRBD2
CASSSYQRGGPDTQYF
TGTGCCAGCAGCTCTTATCAGCGGGGGGGCCCAGATACGCAGTATTTT
>TRBV5-4|.|TRBJ2-2|TRBD2
CASSLAWREGTGELFF
TGTGCCAGCAGCTTGGCGTGGCGGGAGGGGACCGGGGAGCTGTTTTTT
>TRBV9|.|TRBJ2-7|.
CASSPRDNYEQYF
TGTGCCAGCAGCCCCCGGGACAACTACGAGCAGTACTTC
>TRBV6-5|few|TRBJ1-1|.
CASNPGHSGEAFF
TGTGCCAGCAACCCGGGACATTCTGGTGAAGCTTTCTTT
>TRBV6-5|.|TRBJ2-7|TRBD2
CASSYRAGGAYEQYF
TGTGCCAGCAGTTACCGGGCGGGGGGGGCCTACGAGCAGTACTTC
>TRBV15|few|TRBJ1-1|TRBD1
CATSRTGGLTEAFF
TGTGCCACCAGCAGGACAGGGGGCCTCACTGAAGCTTTCTTT
>TRBV30|.|TRBJ1-2|.
CAWSVGSSNYGYTF
TGTGCCTGGAGTGTTGGCAGTTCTAACTATGGCTACACCTTC
>TRBV5-6|.|TRBJ1-1|.
CASSLIGEGTEAFF
TGTGCCAGCAGCTTGATCGGAGAGGGCACTGAAGCTTTCTTT
>TRBV4-1|.|TRBJ2-7|.
CASSQEGGATYEQYF
TGCGCCAGCAGCCAAGAAGGGGGGGCGACCTACGAGCAGTACTTC
>TRBV13|.|TRBJ2-1|TRBD2
CASALTSGSYNEQFF
TGTGCCAGCGCCCTTACTAGCGGCTCCTACAATGAGCAGTTCTTC
>TRBV15|.|TRBJ1-3|TRBD1
CATSRPFTTTGDSGNTIYF
TGTGCCACCAGCAGACCTTTTACTACCACAGGGGACTCTGGAAACACCATATATTTT
>TRBV7-9|.|TRBJ1-1|TRBD1
CASSLDTGGAAEAFF
TGTGCCAGCAGCTTAGATACAGGGGGCGCCGCTGAAGCTTTCTTT
>TRBV19|medium-sized|TRBJ2-1|TRBD2
CASSATSESYNEQFF
TGTGCCAGTAGTGCTACTAGCGAGTCCTACAATGAGCAGTTCTTC
>TRBV5-4|.|TRBJ2-5|TRBD1
CASSLHGQGEETQYF
TGTGCCAGCAGCTTACACGGACAGGGGGAAGAGACCCAGTACTTC
>TRBV7-9|.|TRBJ2-1|.
CASSAGYGGEQFF
TGTGCCAGCAGCGCGGGATATGGGGGGGAGCAGTTCTTC
>TRBV2|.|TRBJ2-3|TRBD2
CASSGGLAVPDTQYF
TGTGCCAGCAGTGGGGGACTAGCGGTGCCAGATACGCAGTATTTT
>TRBV30|.|TRBJ2-5|TRBD2
CALDTRAGWETQYF
TGTGCCTTGGACACGCGAGCGGGGTGGGAGACCCAGTACTTC
>TRBV12-2|.|TRBJ1-5|.
CASRLATDNSNQPQHF
TGTGCAAGTCGCTTAGCGACAGATAATAGCAATCAGCCCCAGCATTTT
>TRBV1|once|TRBJ1-1|.
CTSSQDGRESWCTEAFF
TGTACCAGCAGCCAAGATGGCAGGGAATCGTGGTGCACTGAAGCTTTCTTT
>TRBV5-6|.|TRBJ2-2|.
CASSGLSGRNTGELFF
TGTGCCAGCAGTGGTCTTTCGGGGAGGAACACCGGGGAGCTGTTTTTT
>TRBV9|medium-sized|TRBJ1-5|.
CASSAGQNPDGDQPQHF
TGTGCCAGCAGCGCAGGACAGAATCCAGACGGCGATCAGCCCCAGCATTTT
>TRBV27|.|TRBJ1-2|.
CASSLPLNRVIDGYTF
TGTGCCAGCAGTTTGCCCTTAAACAGGGTGATCGATGGCTACACCTTC
>TRBV7-9|.|TRBJ2-5|.
CASSPRPAGETQYF
TGTGCCAGCAGCCCCAGACCAGCGGGAGAGACCCAGTACTTC
>TRBV4-3|.|TRBJ2-1|TRBD2
CASSQDGGASSYNEQFF
TGCGCCAGCAGCCAAGACGGGGGGGCAAGCTCCTACAATGAGCAGTTCTTC
>TRBV12-5|.|TRBJ2-2|.
CASGSNTGELFF
TGTGCTAGTGGTTCTAACACCGGGGAGCTGTTTTTT
>TRBV19|.|TRBJ2-1|TRBD2
CASSIRGGGSYNEQFF
TGTGCCAGTAGTATTCGGGGCGGGGGGTCTTACAATGAGCAGTTCTTC
>TRBV10-2|.|TRBJ1-5|.
CASSGRGVGSNQPQHF
TGCGCCAGCAGTGGGAGGGGCGTCGGGAGCAATCAGCCCCAGCATTTT
>TRBV10-3|.|TRBJ2-3|.
CAISDLAEGRTDTQYF
TGTGCCATCAGTGATCTGGCGGAGGGCCGCACAGATACGCAGTATTTT
>TRBV5-6|.|TRBJ1-2|TRBD1
CASSWQDRGRGYGYTF
TGTGCCAGCAGCTGGCAGGACAGGGGACGAGGCTATGGCTACACCTTC
>TRBV28|.|TRBJ1-2|.
CASSSRVVDYGYTF
TGTGCCAGCAGTTCACGAGTAGTTGACTATGGCTACACCTTC
>TRBV6-6|.|TRBJ2-5|.
CASSSARGETQYF
TGTGCCAGCAGTTCAGCCAGGGGAGAGACCCAGTACTTC
>TRBV5-1|.|TRBJ2-1|TRBD2
CASSLSLSLAGGYNEQFF
TGCGCCAGCAGCTTGAGCTTGAGCCTAGCGGGAGGGTACAATGAGCAGTTCTTC
>TRBV6-5|.|TRBJ2-3|.
CASSYSSSDTQYF
TGTGCCAGCAGTTACTCGTCATCAGATACGCAGTATTTT
>TRBV5-4|.|TRBJ1-1|TRBD1
CASSLGQGIGVTEAFF
TGTGCCAGCAGCTTGGGACAGGGGATTGGGGTTACTGAAGCTTTCTTT
>TRBV6-5|.|TRBJ1-3|.
CASSYSGGSGNTIYF
TGTGCCAGCAGTTACTCGGGAGGCTCTGGAAACACCATATATTTT
>TRBV28|.|TRBJ2-2|TRBD2
CASSSLAGWTGELFF
TGTGCCAGCAGTTCTTTAGCGGGTTGGACCGGGGAGCTGTTTTTT
>TRBV27|once|TRBJ2-5|.
CASSPDSQETQYF
TGTGCCAGCAGTCCTGACAGCCAAGAGACCCAGTACTTC
>TRBV27|.|TRBJ1-2|TRBD1
CASRTGGTGYTF
TGTGCCAGCCGGACAGGGGGAACTGGCTACACCTTC
>TRBV6-6|.|TRBJ2-1|.
CASLPPGEPRIHEQFF
TGTGCCAGCTTACCCCCCGGTGAGCCGCGGATTCACGAGCAGTTCTTC
>TRBV7-9|.|TRBJ2-7|.
CASSGPTDPPLYEQYF
TGTGCCAGCAGCGGACCGACAGATCCCCCTCTCTACGAGCAGTACTTC
>TRBV7-2|once|TRBJ2-1|TRBD2
CASFREGRNEQFF
TGTGCCAGCTTCCGGGAGGGCCGTAATGAGCAGTTCTTC
>TRBV5-6|.|TRBJ2-1|.
CASSLQGALHNEQFF
TGTGCCAGCAGCTTACAAGGGGCGCTTCACAATGAGCAGTTCTTC
>TRBV6-5|.|TRBJ2-7|TRBD1
CASSYGDRGYEQYF
TGTGCCAGCAGTTACGGGGACAGGGGCTACGAGCAGTACTTC
>TRBV5-6|.|TRBJ1-4|.
CASSLKGVLEKLFF
TGTGCCAGCAGCTTAAAGGGGGTGTTGGAAAAACTGTTTTTT